Included here is one T cell receptor (beta chain) sequence, with context. This sample also contains other DNA sequences that code for the same CDR3. Seattle participants joined during active infection and were tracked over time. This sample is drawn from a study of blood T cell repertoires in COVID-19. Whole-study context: PBMCs, B-cell-depleted T cells, or T cells were the source of the cDNA or gDNA that made up the material.

CDR1 and CDR2 (germline): SGHRS, YFSETQ. V shed 0 bases and J shed 4 bases, with 5 bases lying between them. The CDR3 consists of 13 residues. Produced via immunoSEQ multiplex PCR; TCRdb's table is partial and in-frame only. The table includes fewer than 300,000 clones, approximately 90% detected once. The J gene is TRBJ1-5, the V gene TRBV5-1; D unclear. The TCR sequence derives from a woman aged 25-40 years with COVID-19, enrolled during active disease. Sequenced: peripheral blood. The DNA for the CDR3 is TGCGCCAGCAGCTTGGCGGGGAATCAGCCCCAGCATTTT. Translating it yields CASSLAGNQPQHF. The full variable domain, its missing parts supplied by reference TRBV5-1 and TRBJ1-5, is KAGVTQTPRYLIKTRGQQVTLSCSPISGHRSVSWYQQTPGQGLQFLFEYFSETQRNKGNFPGRFSGRQFSNSRSEMNVSTLELGDSALYLCASSLAGNQPQHFGDGTRLSIL.